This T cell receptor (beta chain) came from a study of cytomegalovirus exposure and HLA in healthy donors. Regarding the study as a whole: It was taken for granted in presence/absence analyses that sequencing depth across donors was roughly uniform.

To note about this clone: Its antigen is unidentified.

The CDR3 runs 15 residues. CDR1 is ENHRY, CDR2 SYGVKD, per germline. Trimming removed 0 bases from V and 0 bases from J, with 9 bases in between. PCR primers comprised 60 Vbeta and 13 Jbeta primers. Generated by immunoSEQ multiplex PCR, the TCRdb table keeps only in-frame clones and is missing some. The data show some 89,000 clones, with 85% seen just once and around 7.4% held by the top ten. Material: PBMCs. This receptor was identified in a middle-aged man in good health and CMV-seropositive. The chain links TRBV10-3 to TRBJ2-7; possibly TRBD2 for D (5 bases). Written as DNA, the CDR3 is TGTGCCATCAGTGAGTCCGCTGGGAGCTCCTACGAGCAGTACTTC. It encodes CAISESAGSSYEQYF.